This T cell receptor (beta chain) was observed in a study of T cells in localized non-small cell lung cancer. Broader study findings: There was an association of higher blood T cell density with longer overall survival. Investigators sequenced only a single tumor region, leaving heterogeneity possible. A median of around 57 clones ranked among the top 100 in tumor appeared in adjacent lung. Exceeding tumor, uninvolved adjacent lung had the highest T cell clonality.

The sample holds one count of this clone. The antigen is undetermined. Profiling relied on immunoSEQ multiplex PCR, and the TCRdb table lists in-frame clones only, not all of them. The sample includes 70,000 to 95,000 clones, approximately 90% of them seen just once. The CDR3 contains 13 residues. The germline gives CDR1 SNHLY, CDR2 FYNNEI. Trimming removed 7 bases from V and 2 bases from J, with 11 bases in between. This clonotype originated in a woman aged 35 to 70 with stage II squamous cell lung carcinoma. The sequencing used PBMCs, collected before any cancer treatment. The genes are TRBV2 and TRBJ1-2; D call uncertain. The CDR3 nucleotides read TGTGCCAGCAACGTATACCAGAACTATGGCTACACCTTC. Translated, it gives CASNVYQNYGYTF.